This passage covers 4 T cell receptor beta chains from one sample sequenced in a study of blood T cells in healthy people across ages. For the second PCR, which ran for about 6 to 11 cycles, a sample-barcoded 5' primer and a J-beta primer mix were used. TCRdb reanalysed the 5' RACE reads using MiXCR and keeps one entry per CDR3 protein. The profile shows fewer than 1,000,000 distinct CDR3 sequences, around 42% of them singletons. Sequenced sample: blood. These receptors were obtained from a man aged 60 to 75 in good health.

CDR3 sequence (DNA): TGTGCCAGCAGCTTTTCGGTGGTTACAGGGGGCACCGAGCAGTACTTC. Translating gives CASSFSVVTGGTEQYF. This chain joins TRBV7-2 and TRBJ2-7; TRBD1 aligns across 9 bases. V lost 3 bases to trimming and J lost 6 bases; unmatched junction nucleotides: 12. The CDR3 length is 16 residues. Germline values: CDR1 SGHTA, CDR2 FQGNSA.

This clonotype was picked up a small number of times. The DNA for the CDR3 is TGTGCCAGCAGCCAACAGGGAAACAATCAGCCCCAGCATTTT. It encodes CASSQQGNNQPQHF. The chain is built from TRBV14 and TRBJ1-5; a possible D gene is TRBD1 (5 bases). In germline, CDR1 is SGHDN, CDR2 FVKESK. This CDR3 is built from 14 residues. Trimming cost V 2 bases and J 3 bases, with 8 bases left between them.

The chain carries TRBV27 and TRBJ2-1; D call uncertain. The germline V and J ends were trimmed by 3 bases and 3 bases, with 9 bases remaining between them. The CDR3 is 14 amino acids. The germline gives CDR1 MNHEY, CDR2 SMNVEV (reference sequence). DNA of the CDR3: TGTGCCAGCAGTTTTCTAGGCAACTACAATGAGCAGTTCTTC. Protein product: CASSFLGNYNEQFF.

The genes are TRBV5-1 and TRBJ2-5, with a possible D match to TRBD1 (6 bases). Germline loops: CDR1 SGHRS, CDR2 YFSETQ. The CDR3 runs to 14 residues. V shed 4 bases and J shed 5 bases, with 15 bases lying between them. CDR3 coding DNA: TGCGCCAGCAGCGATGGACAGAATCAGGAGACCCAGTACTTC. It is translated as CASSDGQNQETQYF. Drawing the rest from reference TRBV5-1 and TRBJ2-5, the complete variable domain is KAGVTQTPRYLIKTRGQQVTLSCSPISGHRSVSWYQQTPGQGLQFLFEYFSETQRNKGNFPGRFSGRQFSNSRSEMNVSTLELGDSALYLCASSDGQNQETQYFGPGTRLLVL.